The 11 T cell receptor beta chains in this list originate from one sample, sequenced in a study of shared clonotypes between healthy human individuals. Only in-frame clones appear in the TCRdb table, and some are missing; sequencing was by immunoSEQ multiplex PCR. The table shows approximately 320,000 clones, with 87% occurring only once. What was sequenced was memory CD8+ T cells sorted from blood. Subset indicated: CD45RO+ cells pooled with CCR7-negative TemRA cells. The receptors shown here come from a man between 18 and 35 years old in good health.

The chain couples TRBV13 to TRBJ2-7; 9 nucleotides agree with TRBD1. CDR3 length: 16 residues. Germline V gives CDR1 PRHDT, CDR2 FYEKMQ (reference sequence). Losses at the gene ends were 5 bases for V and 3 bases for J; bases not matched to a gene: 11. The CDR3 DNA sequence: TGTGCCAGCAGCCTCCAGACAGGGGGGCCTATCTACGAGCAGTACTTC. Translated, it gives CASSLQTGGPIYEQYF. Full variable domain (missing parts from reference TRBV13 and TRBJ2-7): AAGVIQSPRHLIKEKRETATLKCYPIPRHDTVYWYQQGPGQDPQFLISFYEKMQSDKGSIPDRFSAQQFSDYHSELNMSSLELGDSALYFCASSLQTGGPIYEQYFGPGTRLTVT.

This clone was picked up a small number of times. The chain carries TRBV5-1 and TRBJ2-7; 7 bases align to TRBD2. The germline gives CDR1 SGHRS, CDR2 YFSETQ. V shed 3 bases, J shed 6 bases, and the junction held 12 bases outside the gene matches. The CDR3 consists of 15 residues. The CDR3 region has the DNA TGCGCCAGCAGCTCAGAAGGACTAGTAGTCACCGAGCAGTACTTC. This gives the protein CASSSEGLVVTEQYF.

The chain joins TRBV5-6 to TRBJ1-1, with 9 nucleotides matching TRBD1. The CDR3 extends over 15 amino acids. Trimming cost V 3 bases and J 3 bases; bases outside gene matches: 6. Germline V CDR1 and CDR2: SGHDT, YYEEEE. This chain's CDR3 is CASSWGTGSYTEAFF. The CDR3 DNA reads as TGTGCCAGCAGCTGGGGGACAGGGTCCTACACTGAAGCTTTCTTT.

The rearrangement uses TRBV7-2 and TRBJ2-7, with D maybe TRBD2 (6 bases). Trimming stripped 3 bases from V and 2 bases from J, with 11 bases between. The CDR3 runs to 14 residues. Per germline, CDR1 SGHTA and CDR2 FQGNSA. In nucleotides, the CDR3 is TGTGCCAGCAGCTTCCGGGGGAGAACCTACGAGCAGTACTTC. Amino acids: CASSFRGRTYEQYF.

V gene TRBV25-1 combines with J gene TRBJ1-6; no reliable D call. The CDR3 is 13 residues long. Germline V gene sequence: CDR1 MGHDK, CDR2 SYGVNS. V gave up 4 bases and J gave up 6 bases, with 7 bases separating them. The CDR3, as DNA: TGTGCCAGCAGTGCGCAGCTTAATTCACCCCTCCACTTT. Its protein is CASSAQLNSPLHF.

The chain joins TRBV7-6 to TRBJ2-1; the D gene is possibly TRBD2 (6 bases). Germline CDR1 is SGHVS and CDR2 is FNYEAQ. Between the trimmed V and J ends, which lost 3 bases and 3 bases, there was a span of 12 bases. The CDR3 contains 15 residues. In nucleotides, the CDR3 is TGTGCCAGCAGCTTTTTCGCGGGGCGCTACAATGAGCAGTTCTTC. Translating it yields CASSFFAGRYNEQFF.

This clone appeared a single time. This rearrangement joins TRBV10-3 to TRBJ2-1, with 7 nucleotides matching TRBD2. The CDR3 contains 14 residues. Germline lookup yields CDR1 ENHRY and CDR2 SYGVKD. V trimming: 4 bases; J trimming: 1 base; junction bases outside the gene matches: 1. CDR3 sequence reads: CAISVGGSYNEQFF. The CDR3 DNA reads TGTGCCATCAGTGTGGGGGGGTCCTACAATGAGCAGTTCTTC.

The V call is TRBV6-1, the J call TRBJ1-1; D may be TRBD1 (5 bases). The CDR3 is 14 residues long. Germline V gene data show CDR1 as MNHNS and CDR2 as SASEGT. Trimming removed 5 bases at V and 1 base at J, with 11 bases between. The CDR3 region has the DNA TGTGCCAGCAGTTATATAGGACAGAACACTGAAGCTTTCTTT. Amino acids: CASSYIGQNTEAFF.

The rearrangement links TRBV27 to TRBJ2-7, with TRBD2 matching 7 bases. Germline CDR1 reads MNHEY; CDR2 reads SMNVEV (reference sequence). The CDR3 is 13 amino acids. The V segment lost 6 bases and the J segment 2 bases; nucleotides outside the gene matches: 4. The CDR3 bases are TGTGCCAGCAGCACGGGGGGAACCTACGAGCAGTACTTC. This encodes CASSTGGTYEQYF.

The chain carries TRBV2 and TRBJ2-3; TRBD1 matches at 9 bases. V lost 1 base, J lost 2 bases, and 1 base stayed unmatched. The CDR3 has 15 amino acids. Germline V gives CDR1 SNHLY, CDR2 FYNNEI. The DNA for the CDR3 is TGTGCCAGCAGTGAAGGACAGGGGGACACAGATACGCAGTATTTT. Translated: CASSEGQGDTDTQYF.

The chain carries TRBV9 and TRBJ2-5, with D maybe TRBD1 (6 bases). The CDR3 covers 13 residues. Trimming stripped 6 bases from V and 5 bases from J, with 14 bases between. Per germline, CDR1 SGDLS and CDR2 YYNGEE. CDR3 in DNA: TGTGCCAGCACCACAGGGCGTAAGGAGACCCAGTACTTC. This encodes CASTTGRKETQYF.